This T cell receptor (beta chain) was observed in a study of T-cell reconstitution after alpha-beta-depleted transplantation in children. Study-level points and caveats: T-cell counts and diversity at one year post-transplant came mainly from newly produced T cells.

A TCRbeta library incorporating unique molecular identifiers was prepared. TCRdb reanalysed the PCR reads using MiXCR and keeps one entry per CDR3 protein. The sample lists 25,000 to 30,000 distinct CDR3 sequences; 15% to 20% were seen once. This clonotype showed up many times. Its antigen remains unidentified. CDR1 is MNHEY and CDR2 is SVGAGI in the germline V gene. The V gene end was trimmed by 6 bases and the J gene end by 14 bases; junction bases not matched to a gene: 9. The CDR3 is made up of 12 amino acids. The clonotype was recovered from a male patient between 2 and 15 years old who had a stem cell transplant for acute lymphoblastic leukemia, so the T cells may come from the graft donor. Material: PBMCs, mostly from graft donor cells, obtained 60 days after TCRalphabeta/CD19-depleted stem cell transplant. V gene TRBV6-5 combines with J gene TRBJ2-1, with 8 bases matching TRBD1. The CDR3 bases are TGTGCCAGCAGCAATTTCGGGACAGGCGAGTTCTTC. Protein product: CASSNFGTGEFF.